Described below is a single T cell receptor (beta chain) sequence and its context. Grouping used clinical history reported by participants in a survey and questionnaire. Method: immunoSEQ multiplex PCR; TCRdb's copy keeps in-frame clones and lacks some. This sample has around 300,000 clones, with around 90% found just once. This sample is part of a study of blood T cell repertoires in COVID-19. The ends were cut back, 4 bases at V and 4 bases at J, with 15 bases in the middle. The CDR3 totals 14 residues. CDR1 SGDLS and CDR2 YYNGEE come from the germline V gene. The sequenced sample consisted of PBMCs or T cells enriched from blood (not recorded which). The TCR originated in an older woman in a cohort exposed to, infected with or recovered from COVID-19 (not recorded which). The chain employs TRBV9 and TRBJ2-7; D perhaps matches TRBD2 (7 bases). The CDR3 bases are TGTGCCAGCAGCTTTGGTGGGGGGGCTTACGAGCAGTACTTC. Amino acids: CASSFGGGAYEQYF.